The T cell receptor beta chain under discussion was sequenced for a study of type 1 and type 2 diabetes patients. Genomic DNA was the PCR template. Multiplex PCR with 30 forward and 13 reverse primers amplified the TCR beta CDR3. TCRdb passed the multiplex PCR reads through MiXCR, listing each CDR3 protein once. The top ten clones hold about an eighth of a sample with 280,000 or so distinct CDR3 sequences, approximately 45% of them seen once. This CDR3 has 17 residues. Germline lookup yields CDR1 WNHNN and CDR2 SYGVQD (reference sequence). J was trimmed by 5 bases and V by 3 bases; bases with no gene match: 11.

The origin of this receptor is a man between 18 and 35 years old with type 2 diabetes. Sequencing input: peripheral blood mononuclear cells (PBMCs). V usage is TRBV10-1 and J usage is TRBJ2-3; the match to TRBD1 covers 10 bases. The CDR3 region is CASSDRDRGKGGDTQYF. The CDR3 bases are TGCGCCAGCAGTGATCGGGACAGGGGTAAAGGAGGAGATACGCAGTATTTT.